The present T cell receptor beta chain was sequenced within a study of blood T cell repertoires in COVID-19. Deletions cut 7 bases from V and 6 bases from J, with 16 bases between. The CDR3 totals 14 residues. CDR1 MDHEN and CDR2 SYDVKM come from the germline V gene. TCRdb's table, derived via immunoSEQ multiplex PCR, lists solely in-frame clones and lacks some. The profile shows under 95,000 clones, approximately 90% of them singletons. The sequencing input was peripheral blood. The sequence was obtained from a woman aged 45-65 years in a cohort sampled during active COVID-19. J is TRBJ1-5 and V is TRBV28; perhaps TRBD1 as D (6 bases). In DNA form, the CDR3 reads TGTGCCAGCACCCGTGGGGGGGCCGGTCAGCCCCAGCATTTT. This gives the protein CASTRGGAGQPQHF.